The clone carrying this T cell receptor beta chain was observed a few times. Each CDR3 protein gets one entry after TCRdb re-called the 5' RACE reads with MiXCR. The table has tens of thousands of distinct CDR3 sequences, 15% seen once. CDR1 DFQATT and CDR2 SNEGSKA come from the germline V gene (reference sequence). CDR3 length equals 19 residues. The V and J ends lost 1 base and 0 bases, in that order; junction bases with no gene match: 9. These data come from a study of early T cells in non-severe SARS-CoV-2 infection. The rearrangement joins TRBV20-1 to TRBJ2-3; TRBD2 aligns across 14 bases. This TCR was recovered from an adult who was a healthcare worker with PCR-confirmed SARS-CoV-2 infection or an uninfected control (not recorded which). The sequenced sample was whole blood. CDR3 sequence reads: CSARAGLAGVRSSTDTQYF. The CDR3, as DNA: TGCAGTGCTAGAGCGGGACTAGCGGGAGTAAGATCGAGCACAGATACGCAGTATTTT.